Shown below are 29 T cell receptor beta chains from a single sample sequenced in a study of cytomegalovirus exposure and HLA in healthy donors. A multiplex PCR was run with 60 Vbeta primers and 13 Jbeta primers. Sequencing used immunoSEQ multiplex PCR; TCRdb keeps in-frame clones, though not all of them. There are about 170,000 clones in the sample; approximately 84% occur only once, and less than 2.5% lies in the top ten. The sample taken for sequencing was PBMCs. Receptors originate from a man younger than 30 in good health and CMV-seropositive.

The chain carries TRBV6-1 and TRBJ2-2; 10 bases are a match to TRBD1. Germline lookup yields CDR1 MNHNS and CDR2 SASEGT. V shed 6 bases and J 4 bases; nucleotides not matched to a gene: 2. The CDR3 runs 14 residues. CDR3 DNA: TGTGCCAGCAGCCGGACAGGGGGCACCGGGGAGCTGTTTTTT. This sequence encodes CASSRTGGTGELFF.

This CDR3 reads CASSQAPTSGAYNEQFF. DNA of the CDR3: TGCGCCAGCAGCCAAGCCCCGACTAGCGGGGCCTACAATGAGCAGTTCTTC. The chain is built from TRBV4-3 and TRBJ2-1, with 11 nucleotides matching TRBD2. V shed 1 base, J shed 2 bases, and the junction held 4 bases outside the gene matches. The CDR3 is made up of 17 amino acids. Germline V lookup: CDR1 LGHNA, CDR2 YSLEER.

This sequence joins TRBV10-3 and TRBJ1-1; TRBD1 agrees at 8 bases. V lost 6 bases and J lost 3; bases outside the gene matches: 9. This CDR3 is built from 15 residues. Germline CDR1 and CDR2: ENHRY and SYGVKD. CDR3 residues: CAIRRVETGDTEAFF. CDR3 in DNA: TGTGCCATCAGGCGGGTTGAGACAGGGGACACTGAAGCTTTCTTT.

The chain has TRBV7-2 and TRBJ2-7; D is undetermined. The V end was cut by 2 bases, the J end by 0 bases, with 8 bases between. The germline V gene has CDR1 SGHTA and CDR2 FQGNSA. This CDR3 region has 14 residues. CDR3 DNA: TGTGCCAGCAGCTTAAATGCAGACTCCTACGAGCAGTACTTC. Amino acid sequence: CASSLNADSYEQYF.

The chain joins TRBV5-4 to TRBJ1-1, with D maybe TRBD1 (6 bases). V was trimmed by 6 bases and J by 8 bases, leaving 17 bases between them. The CDR3 runs to 13 residues. Germline CDR1 and CDR2: SGHNT and YYREEE (reference sequence). The CDR3 protein is CASNAGGGLEAFF. In DNA form, the CDR3 reads TGTGCCAGCAATGCTGGGGGGGGGCTCGAAGCTTTCTTT.

V usage is TRBV5-6 and J usage is TRBJ1-2; maybe TRBD1 (6 bases). CDR3 length equals 16 residues. Germline values: CDR1 SGHDT, CDR2 YYEEEE. Trimming pared 4 bases from V and 0 bases from J, leaving 16 bases between. The CDR3 reads CASSPGADSPNYGYTF. CDR3 coding DNA: TGTGCCAGCAGCCCAGGGGCCGACAGTCCTAACTATGGCTACACCTTC.

The gene calls are TRBV4-3 and TRBJ2-1; TRBD2 agrees at 13 bases. Trimming cost V 1 base and J 6 bases; bases outside gene matches: 0. Germline V gives CDR1 LGHNA, CDR2 YSLEER. CDR3 size: 15 residues. This CDR3 reads CASSQGLAGGNEQFF. The DNA of the CDR3 is TGCGCCAGCAGCCAAGGACTAGCGGGGGGCAATGAGCAGTTCTTC.

The chain joins TRBV4-2 to TRBJ2-7; the match to TRBD1 covers 10 bases. Germline V gives CDR1 LGHNA, CDR2 YNFKEQ. The ends lost 0 bases at V and 3 bases at J; junction bases unmatched: 5. The CDR3 totals 16 residues. CDR3 coding DNA: TGTGCCAGCAGCCAAGAGCTCGGGGACAGGGGCTACGAGCAGTACTTC. It specifies CASSQELGDRGYEQYF.

The chain couples TRBV5-1 to TRBJ2-5; D gene unclear. With 3 bases removed from V and 1 base from J, the gap between germline ends came to 13 bases. Looked up from germline, CDR1 is SGHRS and CDR2 is YFSETQ. This CDR3 has 15 residues. CDR3 protein: CASSSLSASQETQYF. The CDR3 region has the DNA TGCGCCAGCAGCTCCCTTTCAGCGTCCCAAGAGACCCAGTACTTC.

The chain joins TRBV7-2 to TRBJ1-3; 9 bases map to TRBD1. Per germline, CDR1 SGHTA and CDR2 FQGNSA. The V segment lost 2 bases and the J segment 1 base; nucleotides outside the gene matches: 3. The CDR3 has 16 residues. CDR3 sequence (DNA): TGTGCCAGCAGCTTAACCGGGACAGGGTCTGGAAACACCATATATTTT. The encoded protein is CASSLTGTGSGNTIYF.

The J gene is TRBJ1-6, the V gene TRBV19; perhaps TRBD1 as D (5 bases). The CDR3 contains 15 residues. Looked up from germline, CDR1 is LNHDA and CDR2 is SQIVND (reference sequence). V was pared by 5 bases and J by 5 bases, with 13 bases between. This CDR3 reads CASSGQTENNSPLHF. The CDR3 DNA follows: TGTGCCAGTAGTGGGCAGACAGAGAATAATTCACCCCTCCACTTT.

The chain employs TRBV12-5 and TRBJ2-5; a weak D match, TRBD2 (5 bases). V shed 7 bases and J shed 5 bases, with 14 bases lying between them. The CDR3 covers 13 residues. From germline, CDR1 is LGHNT and CDR2 FRNRAP. Here the CDR3 reads CASVPPGEETQYF. CDR3 in DNA: TGTGCTAGTGTGCCCCCCGGGGAGGAGACCCAGTACTTC.

The chain employs TRBV5-1 and TRBJ2-1, with D perhaps TRBD2 (6 bases). With 0 bases removed from V and 5 bases from J, the gap between germline ends came to 12 bases. In germline, CDR1 is SGHRS, CDR2 YFSETQ. CDR3 length: 15 residues. The CDR3 DNA follows: TGCGCCAGCAGCTTGGGCGGGACGGCAGACAATGAGCAGTTCTTC. This translates into CASSLGGTADNEQFF.

This chain uses TRBV4-3 with TRBJ1-2; D is possibly TRBD1 (5 bases). The ends were cut back, 1 base at V and 4 bases at J, with 13 bases in the middle. CDR1 and CDR2 from the germline V gene are LGHNA and YSLEER. The CDR3 is 15 amino acids. The CDR3 sequence is CASSQVSGTGYGYTF. In DNA, the CDR3 is TGCGCCAGCAGCCAAGTTTCAGGGACTGGCTATGGCTACACCTTC.

The chain uses TRBV5-1 and TRBJ1-1; D call uncertain. The CDR3 is 15 residues long. The germline V and J ends were trimmed by 4 bases and 3 bases, with 16 bases remaining between them. Per the germline V gene, CDR1 is SGHRS and CDR2 is YFSETQ. In DNA, the CDR3 is TGCGCCAGCAGCCGGGGAAATTTCGGGGACACTGAAGCTTTCTTT. Its protein product is CASSRGNFGDTEAFF.

The rearrangement uses TRBV6-5 and TRBJ2-7; 7 positions match TRBD1. CDR1 MNHEY and CDR2 SVGAGI come from the germline V gene. Trimming took 8 bases from V and 2 from J; bases not matched to a gene: 6. The CDR3 has 13 amino acids. CDR3 nucleotide sequence: TGTGCCAGCGCCCGGGACAGTACCTACGAGCAGTACTTC. Translation gives CASARDSTYEQYF.

This clone was counted only a few times. The chain couples TRBV7-2 to TRBJ2-3, with D possibly being TRBD2 (6 bases). The CDR3 is 15 amino acids. Germline V gene lookup returns CDR1 SGHTA and CDR2 FQGNSA. Deletions cut 6 bases from V and 3 bases from J, with 16 bases between. The CDR3 region has the DNA TGTGCCAGCAGTGCCGGGGGTATGGCAACAGATACGCAGTATTTT. Translating gives CASSAGGMATDTQYF.

The V gene is TRBV7-9, the J gene TRBJ2-2; perhaps TRBD2 as D (6 bases). Germline-derived CDR1 and CDR2 are SEHNR and FQNEAQ (reference sequence). This CDR3 has 18 amino acids. V lost 1 base and J 0 bases, leaving 15 bases between the germline ends. CDR3 loop: CASSLVGFERANTGELFF. CDR3 nucleotides: TGTGCCAGCAGCTTAGTTGGTTTCGAGCGGGCGAACACCGGGGAGCTGTTTTTT.

The rearrangement uses TRBV6-6 and TRBJ2-5; 7 bases line up with TRBD1. The DNA end favors TRBJ2-7, so the J call may be wrong. The CDR3 totals 15 residues. The germline V gene has CDR1 MNHNY and CDR2 SVGAGI (reference sequence). DNA of the CDR3: TGTGCCAGCAGCCCTCAGGGGGTCCCCCCCTACGAGCAGTACTTC. Translating it yields CASSPQGVPPYEQYF.

This clone showed up just once. V usage is TRBV2 and J usage is TRBJ1-3; 7 bases are a match to TRBD1. The germline V gene encodes CDR1 SNHLY and CDR2 FYNNEI. V was pared by 4 bases and J by 4 bases, with 4 bases of the junction left unmatched. The CDR3 sequence is 14 residues long. The CDR3 loop reads CASSADREGNTIYF. CDR3 DNA sequence: TGTGCCAGCAGTGCAGACAGGGAGGGAAACACCATATATTTT.

The chain uses TRBV9 and TRBJ2-3; 8 nucleotides line up with TRBD2. The CDR3 has 18 amino acids. V trimming: 0 bases; J trimming: 0 bases; junction bases outside the gene matches: 9. The germline CDR1 and CDR2 sequences are SGDLS and YYNGEE. The CDR3 nucleotides read TGTGCCAGCAGCGTAGCTCTCACTAGCGGAGGGAGCACAGATACGCAGTATTTT. It is translated as CASSVALTSGGSTDTQYF.

V and J are TRBV27 and TRBJ2-7; 7 bases map to TRBD1. The CDR3 runs to 16 residues. Trimming at V came to 1 base and at J to 2 bases, leaving 8 bases not matched to a gene. In germline, CDR1 is MNHEY, CDR2 SMNVEV (reference sequence). The CDR3 spells CASSLFPTGPTYEQYF. The CDR3 coding sequence is TGTGCCAGCAGTTTATTCCCGACAGGGCCTACCTACGAGCAGTACTTC.

CDR3 residues: CASSLGTVQETQYF. The DNA of the CDR3 is TGCGCCAGCAGCCTGGGGACAGTCCAAGAGACCCAGTACTTC. The chain employs TRBV5-1 and TRBJ2-5; TRBD1 agrees at 7 bases. CDR3 length: 14 residues. Trimming at V came to 4 bases and at J to 1 base, leaving 4 bases not matched to a gene. CDR1 is SGHRS, CDR2 YFSETQ, per germline. The full variable domain, with the rest looked up from reference TRBV5-1 and TRBJ2-5, is KAGVTQTPRYLIKTRGQQVTLSCSPISGHRSVSWYQQTPGQGLQFLFEYFSETQRNKGNFPGRFSGRQFSNSRSEMNVSTLELGDSALYLCASSLGTVQETQYFGPGTRLLVL.

Notes on this clone: A read error may produce the germline difference seen at one junction end. Other DNA sequences in the same sample also yield this CDR3. The V gene is TRBV4-1, the J gene TRBJ1-6; D may be TRBD1 (6 bases). CDR3 length: 20 residues. The germline gives CDR1 MGHRA, CDR2 YSYEKL. CDR3: CASSRLEGGGQSSYNSPLHF. CDR3 DNA: TGCGCCAGCAGCCGCTTAGAGGGGGGGGGCCAGAGCTCCTACAATTCACCCCTCCACTTT.

The CDR3 DNA follows: TGTGCCACCACTTCGGGGAGCGGGGGTGAGACCCAGTACTTC. Encoded protein: CATTSGSGGETQYF. The J gene is TRBJ2-5, the V gene TRBV15; 8 bases align to TRBD2. Looked up from germline, CDR1 is LNHNV and CDR2 is YYDKDF (reference sequence). This CDR3 comprises 14 residues. Trimming removed 7 bases from V and 5 bases from J; junction bases left unmatched: 9.

V gene TRBV5-1 combines with J gene TRBJ2-5; 8 bases line up with TRBD2. Looked up from germline, CDR1 is SGHRS and CDR2 is YFSETQ. This CDR3 has 13 residues. The V gene end was trimmed by 1 base and the J gene end by 5 bases; junction bases not matched to a gene: 1. The CDR3 here is CASSLTSGETQYF. CDR3 DNA sequence: TGCGCCAGCAGCTTGACTAGCGGCGAGACCCAGTACTTC.

As to this clone: This CDR3 is also generated by other DNA sequences in the sample. This chain uses TRBV5-1 with TRBJ2-5, with a tentative D call TRBD2 (5 bases). This CDR3 is built from 16 residues. V gave up 0 bases and J gave up 5 bases, with 17 bases separating them. Germline-derived CDR1 and CDR2 are SGHRS and YFSETQ. This CDR3 reads CASSLAYKLVGETQYF. The CDR3 DNA follows: TGCGCCAGCAGCTTGGCCTATAAACTAGTAGGGGAGACCCAGTACTTC.

This rearrangement joins TRBV28 to TRBJ2-7; D uncertain. The V gene lost 2 bases and the J gene lost 5 bases, with 13 bases spanning the gap. The germline V gene has CDR1 MDHEN and CDR2 SYDVKM. There are 14 residues in the CDR3. This CDR3 is CASSLHTLQDEQYF. DNA of the CDR3: TGTGCCAGCAGTTTACACACGCTGCAGGACGAGCAGTACTTC.

The chain recombines TRBV11-2 with TRBJ2-5; 12 positions match TRBD2. The CDR3 has 16 residues. Trimming removed 5 bases from V and 2 bases from J; junction bases left unmatched: 6. The germline CDR1 and CDR2 sequences are SGHAT and FQNNGV. The CDR3: CASSRQLAGGQETQYF. For the CDR3, the DNA is TGTGCCAGCAGCCGTCAACTAGCGGGGGGTCAAGAGACCCAGTACTTC. The full variable domain, in which reference TRBV11-2 and TRBJ2-5 provide the parts outside the CDR3, is EAGVAQSPRYKIIEKRQSVAFWCNPISGHATLYWYQQILGQGPKLLIQFQNNGVVDDSQLPKDRFSAERLKGVDSTLKIQPAKLEDSAVYLCASSRQLAGGQETQYFGPGTRLLVL.